The rows below give T cell receptor beta chains drawn from one sample of a study of STAT5B mutations in CD4+ large granular lymphocyte leukemia. Clones were read by immunoSEQ multiplex PCR, and TCRdb kept only the in-frame ones, dropping some. The sample lists fewer than 25,000 clones, about 79% occurring once. Sequencing was carried out using CD4+ T cells from blood buffy coats. The receptor set was obtained from a human donor in good health. Each CDR3 is given with its conserved first and last residue. The order of the fields is D gene, J gene, clone size, V gene, CDR3 protein, CDR3 DNA. A D gene is named only where the DNA matches it firmly. The size entry is marked missing in some rows and otherwise reads once, few, many or a size class.

d_gene: TRBD2; j_gene: TRBJ2-7; abundance: few; v_gene: TRBV27; CDR3aa: CASSRAGGSLEQYF; CDR3nt: TGTGCCAGCAGTCGAGCGGGAGGCTCCCTGGAGCAGTACTTC
d_gene: TRBD1; j_gene: TRBJ2-7; abundance: NA; v_gene: TRBV4-1; CDR3aa: CASSQEATGSRQYF; CDR3nt: TGCGCCAGCAGCCAAGAGGCGACAGGGTCACGGCAGTACTTC
d_gene: TRBD1; j_gene: TRBJ2-2; abundance: NA; v_gene: TRBV10-3; CDR3aa: CAISPGGGTGNTGELFF; CDR3nt: TGTGCCATCAGCCCAGGGGGCGGGACGGGGAACACCGGGGAGCTGTTTTTT
d_gene: TRBD1; j_gene: TRBJ2-7; abundance: NA; v_gene: TRBV28; CDR3aa: CASRGAGTVSYEQYF; CDR3nt: TGTGCCAGCAGGGGAGCCGGGACAGTGTCATACGAGCAGTACTTC
d_gene: NA; j_gene: TRBJ1-1; abundance: NA; v_gene: TRBV5-1; CDR3aa: CASSSTMNTEAFF; CDR3nt: TGCGCCAGCAGCTCGACGATGAACACTGAAGCTTTCTTT
d_gene: TRBD1; j_gene: TRBJ1-1; abundance: NA; v_gene: TRBV6-4; CDR3aa: CASRDGDRNTEAFF; CDR3nt: TGTGCCAGCAGGGATGGGGACAGGAACACTGAAGCTTTCTTT
d_gene: TRBD2; j_gene: TRBJ2-7; abundance: NA; v_gene: TRBV25-1; CDR3aa: CASSPGTSGRAGYEQYF; CDR3nt: TGTGCCAGCAGTCCTGGGACTAGCGGGAGGGCCGGGTACGAGCAGTACTTC
d_gene: TRBD2; j_gene: TRBJ2-1; abundance: NA; v_gene: TRBV15; CDR3aa: CATSGRILAGGGEQFF; CDR3nt: TGTGCCACCAGCGGACGAATACTAGCGGGAGGCGGTGAGCAGTTCTTC
d_gene: NA; j_gene: TRBJ1-5; abundance: few; v_gene: TRBV7-2; CDR3aa: CASSLGVRGGAGQPQHF; CDR3nt: TGTGCCAGCAGCTTAGGTGTGAGGGGGGGCGCGGGTCAGCCCCAGCATTTT
d_gene: TRBD1; j_gene: TRBJ1-3; abundance: NA; v_gene: TRBV2; CDR3aa: CASSFQGVDSGNTIYF; CDR3nt: TGTGCCAGCAGTTTCCAGGGGGTTGACTCTGGAAACACCATATATTTT
d_gene: TRBD2; j_gene: TRBJ2-3; abundance: NA; v_gene: TRBV9; CDR3aa: CASSRLGGMGTDTQYF; CDR3nt: TGTGCCAGCAGTCGATTGGGGGGGATGGGGACAGATACGCAGTATTTT
d_gene: TRBD1; j_gene: TRBJ1-1; abundance: NA; v_gene: TRBV19; CDR3aa: CASSNQGAGAEAFF; CDR3nt: TGTGCCAGTAGTAATCAGGGGGCTGGAGCTGAAGCTTTCTTT
d_gene: NA; j_gene: TRBJ2-7; abundance: NA; v_gene: TRBV4-2; CDR3aa: CASSQLGVGASYEQYF; CDR3nt: TGTGCCAGCAGCCAACTGGGTGTGGGGGCTTCCTACGAGCAGTACTTC
d_gene: TRBD1; j_gene: TRBJ2-6; abundance: NA; v_gene: TRBV19; CDR3aa: CASSNRGAGANVLTF; CDR3nt: TGTGCCAGTAGTAACAGGGGGGCTGGGGCCAACGTCCTGACTTTC
d_gene: NA; j_gene: TRBJ2-1; abundance: NA; v_gene: TRBV28; CDR3aa: CASSLPYWQQFF; CDR3nt: TGTGCCAGCAGTTTACCCTACTGGCAGCAGTTCTTC
d_gene: NA; j_gene: TRBJ1-1; abundance: NA; v_gene: TRBV30; CDR3aa: CAKRQEWNTEAFF; CDR3nt: TGTGCCAAACGACAGGAATGGAACACTGAAGCTTTCTTT
d_gene: NA; j_gene: TRBJ1-5; abundance: NA; v_gene: TRBV7-2; CDR3aa: CASSFGNSNQPQHF; CDR3nt: TGTGCCAGCAGCTTCGGGAATAGCAATCAGCCCCAGCATTTT
d_gene: NA; j_gene: TRBJ1-2; abundance: NA; v_gene: TRBV6-5; CDR3aa: CASSYSRGSNYGYTF; CDR3nt: TGTGCCAGCAGTTACAGCCGGGGGTCAAACTATGGCTACACCTTC
d_gene: NA; j_gene: TRBJ1-1; abundance: NA; v_gene: TRBV27; CDR3aa: CASKFKTEAFF; CDR3nt: TGTGCCAGCAAGTTTAAAACTGAAGCTTTCTTT
d_gene: TRBD1; j_gene: TRBJ2-2; abundance: NA; v_gene: TRBV11-2; CDR3aa: CASSPLGQVPGELFF; CDR3nt: TGTGCCAGCAGCCCCCTGGGACAGGTTCCCGGGGAGCTGTTTTTT
d_gene: TRBD1; j_gene: TRBJ1-1; abundance: NA; v_gene: TRBV6-6; CDR3aa: CASSSVGGGTEAFF; CDR3nt: TGTGCCAGCAGTTCTGTAGGGGGCGGCACTGAAGCTTTCTTT
d_gene: NA; j_gene: TRBJ2-4; abundance: NA; v_gene: TRBV19; CDR3aa: CATQSPGDKNIQYF; CDR3nt: TGTGCCACCCAGTCCCCGGGGGACAAAAACATTCAGTACTTC
d_gene: NA; j_gene: TRBJ1-5; abundance: NA; v_gene: TRBV28; CDR3aa: CASKDGVDQPQHF; CDR3nt: TGTGCCAGCAAGGACGGGGTGGATCAGCCCCAGCATTTT
d_gene: NA; j_gene: TRBJ1-5; abundance: NA; v_gene: TRBV7-8; CDR3aa: CASTAGWGNSNQPQHF; CDR3nt: TGTGCCAGCACCGCCGGGTGGGGAAACAGCAATCAGCCCCAGCATTTT
d_gene: NA; j_gene: TRBJ2-7; abundance: NA; v_gene: TRBV7-2; CDR3aa: CATLALRRALSYEQYF; CDR3nt: TGTGCCACCCTCGCCCTGAGGCGGGCCCTCTCCTACGAGCAGTACTTC
d_gene: NA; j_gene: TRBJ2-5; abundance: NA; v_gene: TRBV30; CDR3aa: CAWRGEETQYF; CDR3nt: TGTGCCTGGAGGGGGGAAGAGACCCAGTACTTC
d_gene: TRBD2; j_gene: TRBJ2-3; abundance: NA; v_gene: TRBV15; CDR3aa: CATSSAGLAGGLTQYF; CDR3nt: TGTGCCACCAGCAGCGCGGGACTAGCGGGGGGGCTTACGCAGTATTTT
d_gene: NA; j_gene: TRBJ1-2; abundance: NA; v_gene: TRBV19; CDR3aa: CASSDRPADPYTF; CDR3nt: TGTGCCAGTAGCGACCGGCCCGCAGACCCTTACACCTTC
d_gene: NA; j_gene: TRBJ2-3; abundance: NA; v_gene: TRBV2; CDR3aa: CASNRWGSTDTQYF; CDR3nt: TGTGCCAGCAATAGGTGGGGGAGCACAGATACGCAGTATTTT
d_gene: NA; j_gene: TRBJ2-6; abundance: NA; v_gene: TRBV6-1; CDR3aa: CASTFNSGANVLTF; CDR3nt: TGTGCCAGCACTTTTAACTCTGGGGCCAACGTCCTGACTTTC
d_gene: NA; j_gene: TRBJ2-6; abundance: NA; v_gene: TRBV25-1; CDR3aa: CASSGGRTAGANVLTF; CDR3nt: TGTGCCAGCAGTGGGGGCCGGACAGCTGGGGCCAACGTCCTGACTTTC
d_gene: NA; j_gene: TRBJ2-6; abundance: NA; v_gene: TRBV27; CDR3aa: CASSLSKGHRRPGANVLTF; CDR3nt: TGTGCCAGCAGTTTATCTAAGGGGCATCGCAGACCCGGGGCCAACGTCCTGACTTTC
d_gene: TRBD2; j_gene: TRBJ2-2; abundance: NA; v_gene: TRBV7-2; CDR3aa: CASRPTSVTGELFF; CDR3nt: TGTGCCAGCAGACCGACTAGCGTCACCGGGGAGCTGTTTTTT
d_gene: TRBD2; j_gene: TRBJ2-3; abundance: once; v_gene: TRBV2; CDR3aa: CASSGAGGTDTQYF; CDR3nt: TGTGCCAGCAGTGGAGCGGGGGGCACAGATACGCAGTATTTT
d_gene: NA; j_gene: TRBJ2-7; abundance: few; v_gene: TRBV5-1; CDR3aa: CASSLLRGQNEQYF; CDR3nt: TGCGCCAGCAGCTTGCTGCGGGGACAGAACGAGCAGTACTTC
d_gene: TRBD2; j_gene: TRBJ2-7; abundance: NA; v_gene: TRBV28; CDR3aa: CASSLTGTSGLEYF; CDR3nt: TGTGCCAGCAGTTTAACCGGGACTAGCGGGCTAGAGTACTTC
d_gene: NA; j_gene: TRBJ1-2; abundance: NA; v_gene: TRBV7-2; CDR3aa: CASSPSMGNYGYTF; CDR3nt: TGTGCCAGCAGCCCGTCAATGGGAAACTATGGCTACACCTTC
d_gene: NA; j_gene: TRBJ2-1; abundance: NA; v_gene: TRBV28; CDR3aa: CASSIRDGAYNEQFF; CDR3nt: TGTGCCAGCAGTATCCGGGACGGGGCCTACAATGAGCAGTTCTTC
d_gene: NA; j_gene: TRBJ1-1; abundance: NA; v_gene: TRBV5-1; CDR3aa: CASSLLGGPATEAFF; CDR3nt: TGCGCCAGCAGCTTGCTGGGAGGGCCGGCGACTGAAGCTTTCTTT
d_gene: TRBD1; j_gene: TRBJ2-1; abundance: NA; v_gene: TRBV28; CDR3aa: CASSLGQVAYNEQFF; CDR3nt: TGTGCCAGCAGCTTGGGACAGGTCGCTTACAATGAGCAGTTCTTC
d_gene: TRBD1; j_gene: TRBJ1-2; abundance: NA; v_gene: TRBV30; CDR3aa: CAWTYRGRNYGYTF; CDR3nt: TGTGCCTGGACGTACAGGGGGCGCAACTATGGCTACACCTTC
d_gene: NA; j_gene: TRBJ2-2; abundance: NA; v_gene: TRBV7-9; CDR3aa: CASSPLPVRAGELFF; CDR3nt: TGTGCCAGCTCCCCCCTGCCCGTCAGAGCCGGGGAGCTGTTTTTT
d_gene: NA; j_gene: TRBJ2-3; abundance: NA; v_gene: TRBV6-5; CDR3aa: CASSYTKGADTQYF; CDR3nt: TGTGCCAGCAGTTACACCAAAGGCGCAGATACGCAGTATTTT
d_gene: NA; j_gene: TRBJ1-4; abundance: few; v_gene: TRBV7-9; CDR3aa: CASGLGANEKLFF; CDR3nt: TGTGCCAGCGGCCTCGGGGCTAATGAAAAACTGTTTTTT
d_gene: NA; j_gene: TRBJ2-2; abundance: NA; v_gene: TRBV27; CDR3aa: CASSPLQAGELFF; CDR3nt: TGTGCCAGCAGCCCTCTTCAGGCCGGGGAGCTGTTTTTT